This TCR beta chain was recovered during a study of beta chain features in type 1 diabetes. Whole-study context: Cell yields, gender and age were comparable in patients and healthy donors. Whole-study results and caveats: Cells carrying high TCR expression could end up over-represented when cDNA is sequenced. It was among patients, rather than healthy donors, that naive, central memory and Treg TCRB repertoires appeared more similar.

Each sorted fraction was over 95% pure. V was clipped by 1 base and J by 0 bases, with 16 bases between them. The CDR3 sequence is 18 residues long. CDR1 SGHRS and CDR2 YFSETQ come from the germline V gene. Reverse transcribing all isolated RNA meant expressed TCRB transcripts were sequenced. The protocol was immunoSEQ multiplex PCR, while the TCRdb copy is restricted to in-frame clones and leaves out a portion. The table lists over 700,000 clones, about 17% of them singletons, with around 0.02% in the top ten. This clone was counted only a few times. Antigen: not known. This TCR was recovered from a woman younger than 35 in good health. Sequencing was done on a sample of naive CD4+ T cells from blood. The rearrangement links TRBV5-1 to TRBJ1-4; maybe TRBD1 (6 bases). DNA of the CDR3: TGCGCCAGCAGCTTGAAACAGGACAGTTTTGCAACTAATGAAAAACTGTTTTTT. This translates into CASSLKQDSFATNEKLFF. Complete variable domain (other parts from reference TRBV5-1 and TRBJ1-4): KAGVTQTPRYLIKTRGQQVTLSCSPISGHRSVSWYQQTPGQGLQFLFEYFSETQRNKGNFPGRFSGRQFSNSRSEMNVSTLELGDSALYLCASSLKQDSFATNEKLFFGSGTQLSVL.